The 6 T cell receptor beta chains below all came from one sample that was sequenced in a study of blood T cell repertoires in COVID-19. TCRdb keeps only in-frame clones here, not all; method: immunoSEQ multiplex PCR. Of approximately 220,000 clones listed, approximately 86% are singletons. The sample was PBMCs or T cells enriched from blood (not recorded which). The receptors were gathered from a woman in her twenties or thirties who had been exposed to COVID-19.

This chain links TRBV7-9 with TRBJ1-2, with D perhaps TRBD1 (6 bases). This CDR3 has 15 amino acids. Germline V gene lookup returns CDR1 SEHNR and CDR2 FQNEAQ (reference sequence). The V end was cut by 8 bases, the J end by 0 bases, with 16 bases between. The CDR3 sequence: CASAGQTDTNYGYTF. The CDR3 DNA reads as TGTGCCAGCGCCGGACAGACCGACACTAACTATGGCTACACCTTC.

V and J are TRBV20-1 and TRBJ1-2; D perhaps matches TRBD1 (5 bases). V was pared by 7 bases and J by 12 bases, with 9 bases between. This CDR3 contains 8 residues. Germline V CDR1 and CDR2: DFQATT, SNEGSKA (reference sequence). Here the CDR3 DNA reads TGCAGTGTCGGGGGGAACACCTTC. Its translation: CSVGGNTF.

This clone was observed once. The V call is TRBV15, the J call TRBJ2-3; D is perhaps TRBD2 (7 bases). Deletions cut 7 bases from V and 0 bases from J, with 14 bases between. In germline, CDR1 is LNHNV, CDR2 YYDKDF (reference sequence). The CDR3 contains 15 residues. CDR3 residues: CATNWRGRSTDTQYF. CDR3 bases: TGTGCCACCAACTGGCGGGGGCGGAGCACAGATACGCAGTATTTT.

The J gene is TRBJ2-7, the V gene TRBV19, with TRBD1 as a possible D gene (6 bases). Germline V gene sequence: CDR1 LNHDA, CDR2 SQIVND (reference sequence). This CDR3 spans 14 amino acids. Trimming pared 8 bases from V and 3 bases from J, leaving 17 bases between. CDR3 amino acids: CASGVGTRGYEQYF. As DNA, the CDR3 is TGTGCCAGTGGGGTGGGGACAAGAGGCTACGAGCAGTACTTC.

This clone showed up just a few times. The gene calls are TRBV6-5 and TRBJ1-6; weak D call: TRBD1 (6 bases). The V end lost 8 bases, the J end lost 6 bases, and 11 bases lay between the germline ends. CDR3 length: 13 residues. The germline CDR1 and CDR2 sequences are MNHEY and SVGAGI. The DNA for the CDR3 is TGTGCCAGCTGCGGGGGCTTTAATTCACCCCTCCACTTT. Its protein product is CASCGGFNSPLHF.

V is TRBV2 and J is TRBJ1-1; the match to TRBD1 covers 8 bases. The CDR3 consists of 13 residues. CDR1 and CDR2 (germline): SNHLY, FYNNEI. Losses at the gene ends were 8 bases for V and 6 bases for J; bases not matched to a gene: 8. CDR3 DNA: TGTGCCAGCCGCGGGACAGGCAACCCTGAAGCTTTCTTT. Amino acids: CASRGTGNPEAFF. Full variable domain (rest looked up from reference TRBV2 and TRBJ1-1): EPEVTQTPSHQVTQMGQEVILRCVPISNHLYFYWYRQILGQKVEFLVSFYNNEISEKSEIFDDQFSVERPDGSNFTLKIRSTKLEDSAMYFCASRGTGNPEAFFGQGTRLTVV.